This T cell receptor beta chain was sequenced during a study of blood T cell repertoires in COVID-19. Trimming removed 5 bases from V and 7 bases from J; junction bases left unmatched: 9. This CDR3 has 16 residues. Germline V gene sequence: CDR1 WNHNN, CDR2 SYGVQD (reference sequence). Some clones are missing from TCRdb's copy, which holds only in-frame ones; the method was immunoSEQ multiplex PCR. This sample yields about 200,000 clones, of which roughly 84% are seen a single time; 27% belongs to the top ten. The TCR comes from a man aged 40-49 years with acute or convalescent COVID-19. The gene calls are TRBV10-1 and TRBJ1-5; TRBD1 aligns across 12 bases. Sequenced sample: peripheral blood. Here the CDR3 reads CASSYRDRGRNQPQHF. As DNA, the CDR3 is TGCGCCAGCAGTTACCGGGACAGGGGGCGGAACCAGCCCCAGCATTTT.